This TCR beta chain was recorded in a study of blood T cell repertoires in COVID-19. Study details: Both acute and convalescent COVID-19 samples were obtained from the United States, Italy and Spain. PBMCs, B-cell-depleted T cells, or T cells were the source of the cDNA or gDNA that made up the material.

V gave up 2 bases and J gave up 11 bases, with 12 bases separating them. The CDR3 consists of 13 residues. In the authors' workflow: Estimates of nucleated cell counts were drawn from the amplification of reference gene primers. Data came from immunoSEQ multiplex PCR; TCRdb stores just in-frame clones and leaves some out. That table supplies the V and J calls and clone size; D and trimming were determined from the DNA. The profile covers hundreds of thousands of clones, with more than 75% appearing a single time and 1.5% taken by the ten largest. This clone was seen a few times. Sequencing was performed on peripheral blood. The rearrangement joins TRBV12-3 or TRBV12-4 to TRBJ2-2; D not certain. The receptor comes from a woman aged 40 to 50 who had recovered from COVID-19. The CDR3 sequence is CASSLFESGELFF. CDR3 bases: TGTGCCAGCAGTTTATTCGAATCTGGCGAGCTGTTTTTT.